Sequencing of this T cell receptor beta chain was carried out in a study of T cell responses to AZD1222 COVID-19 vaccine. The CDR3 covers 16 residues. The ends lost 4 bases at V and 4 bases at J; junction bases unmatched: 7. Per germline, CDR1 MNHEY and CDR2 SVGAGI. The table came from immunoSEQ multiplex PCR; TCRdb's copy has only in-frame clones and leaves some out. The data hold some 170,000 clones, with around 94% observed a single time. Here the sequenced sample was peripheral blood, taken 28 days after the second AZD1222 dose. The chain combines TRBV6-5 with TRBJ2-3, with 11 bases aligning to TRBD2. This TCR came from an adult who received the AZD1222 COVID-19 vaccine. CDR3 protein: CASSSRLAGLSDTQYF. Written as DNA, the CDR3 is TGTGCCAGCAGTTCTCGACTAGCGGGATTATCAGATACGCAGTATTTT.